The rows below give T cell receptor beta chains drawn from one sample of a study of T cell responses to AZD1222 COVID-19 vaccine. Sequenced by immunoSEQ multiplex PCR; TCRdb stores in-frame clones only, minus some. The sample yields 100,000 to 150,000 clones, 75% to 95% seen once. The sequences come from peripheral blood, collected 28 days after the second dose of the MenACWY control vaccine. All receptors come from an adult who received the MenACWY meningococcal vaccine as a control. The CDR3 runs from the conserved cysteine through the conserved F or W. Fields, in order: V gene, D gene, J gene, clone size, CDR3 protein, CDR3 DNA. A D gene is named only where the DNA matches it firmly. Rows may omit the clone size; those that give it use once, few, many or a size class.

TRBV27	TRBD1	TRBJ1-4	.	CASSPRTGRKNEKLFF	TGTGCCAGCAGTCCCAGGACAGGGCGGAAAAATGAAAAACTGTTTTTT
TRBV5-5	TRBD1	TRBJ2-7	.	CASSLALGQFYEQYF	TGTGCCAGCAGCTTGGCCCTGGGACAGTTCTACGAGCAGTACTTC
TRBV29-1	TRBD1	TRBJ2-1	few	CSVEDGTVSNGQFF	TGCAGCGTTGAAGATGGGACAGTTTCTAATGGGCAGTTCTTC
TRBV5-1	TRBD1	TRBJ2-5	.	CASSPGTGQETQYF	TGCGCCAGCAGCCCCGGGACAGGGCAAGAGACCCAGTACTTC
TRBV2	.	TRBJ1-1	.	CASTLRGQAFF	TGTGCCAGCACCCTCCGGGGGCAAGCTTTCTTT
TRBV6-5	TRBD1	TRBJ1-1	.	CASSQGQENTEAFF	TGTGCCAGCAGCCAAGGACAGGAGAACACTGAAGCTTTCTTT
TRBV5-4	TRBD1	TRBJ1-2	.	CASSTTGGRYGYTF	TGTGCCAGCAGCACCACAGGGGGCCGGTATGGCTACACCTTC
TRBV27	TRBD1	TRBJ2-3	few	CASSPGTGGPDTQYF	TGTGCCAGCAGTCCGGGGACAGGCGGTCCAGATACGCAGTATTTT
TRBV3-1/TRBV3-2	.	TRBJ2-7	.	CASSQDSRVRVEQYF	TGTGCCAGCAGCCAAGATTCCAGGGTTAGGGTCGAGCAGTACTTC
TRBV6-1	.	TRBJ2-1	.	CASSEFEGIPYNEQFF	TGTGCCAGCAGTGAATTTGAGGGGATCCCTTACAATGAGCAGTTCTTC
TRBV2	.	TRBJ2-4	.	CASSVAFGPAKNIQYF	TGTGCCAGCAGCGTAGCCTTTGGACCAGCCAAAAACATTCAGTACTTC
TRBV10-3	TRBD1	TRBJ1-2	.	CAISETRSRGGRVNYGYTF	TGTGCCATCAGTGAGACCCGCTCCAGGGGGGGCAGGGTTAACTATGGCTACACCTTC
TRBV7-2	TRBD1	TRBJ2-1	.	CASRDHRTGSYNEQFF	TGTGCCAGCAGGGACCACCGGACAGGCTCCTACAATGAGCAGTTCTTC
TRBV10-1	TRBD1	TRBJ1-1	.	CASSGQGKTTEAFF	TGCGCCAGCAGTGGACAGGGTAAGACGACTGAAGCTTTCTTT
TRBV18	.	TRBJ1-6	.	CASSPDRNSPLHF	TGTGCCAGCTCACCTGACAGAAATTCACCCCTCCACTTT
TRBV28	TRBD2	TRBJ2-1	.	CASSLWGGGKENEQFF	TGTGCCAGCAGTTTATGGGGGGGAGGGAAAGAAAATGAGCAGTTCTTC
TRBV12-3/TRBV12-4	.	TRBJ1-6	.	CASSFVYNSPLHF	TGTGCCAGCAGTTTCGTCTATAATTCACCCCTCCACTTT
TRBV6-5	TRBD1	TRBJ2-3	.	CASSYYGTGFGTQYF	TGTGCCAGCAGTTACTACGGGACAGGTTTTGGTACGCAGTATTTT
TRBV10-3	TRBD2	TRBJ2-7	once	CAISTTSGNRRGAEGDYEQYF	TGTGCCATCAGTACGACTAGCGGGAATAGGAGGGGGGCGGAGGGAGACTACGAGCAGTACTTC
TRBV19	.	TRBJ1-2	.	CASTQPRVTGYTF	TGTGCCAGTACTCAACCCAGGGTGACTGGCTACACCTTC
TRBV7-9	.	TRBJ1-4	few	CASSSWEAKEKLFF	TGTGCCAGCAGCTCCTGGGAGGCGAAAGAAAAACTGTTTTTT
TRBV7-3	TRBD1	TRBJ2-5	.	CASSAGTGRGTQYF	TGTGCCAGCAGCGCAGGGACAGGTCGAGGAACCCAGTACTTC
TRBV18	.	TRBJ1-1	.	CASSRTERTEAFF	TGTGCCAGCTCACGGACGGAGAGGACTGAAGCTTTCTTT
TRBV30	.	TRBJ1-4	.	CAWALGVPNEKLFF	TGTGCCTGGGCCCTAGGGGTCCCTAATGAAAAACTGTTTTTT
TRBV28	.	TRBJ1-2	.	CASRGSDYGYTF	TGTGCCAGCAGGGGGTCAGACTATGGCTACACCTTC
TRBV7-2	.	TRBJ2-4	.	CASSSLGRATNIQYF	TGTGCCAGCAGCTCCCTCGGACGTGCTACAAACATTCAGTACTTC
TRBV9	.	TRBJ2-3	.	CASSVVGSTDTQYF	TGTGCCAGCAGCGTAGTGGGCAGCACAGATACGCAGTATTTT
TRBV19	.	TRBJ2-7	.	CASSMGSYEQYF	TGTGCCAGTAGTATGGGCTCCTACGAGCAGTACTTC
TRBV5-4	TRBD2	TRBJ2-3	.	CASSSGNSGSPDTQYF	TGTGCCAGCAGCTCTGGGAATAGCGGGAGCCCAGATACGCAGTATTTT
TRBV4-3	TRBD1	TRBJ1-2	few	CASSQARGQGRGGYTF	TGCGCCAGCAGCCAGGCTAGAGGACAGGGGAGAGGTGGCTACACCTTC
TRBV7-9	.	TRBJ2-5	once	CASSWGAETQYF	TGTGCCAGCAGCTGGGGTGCGGAGACCCAGTACTTC
TRBV7-2	.	TRBJ2-2	few	CASSLKRGTGELFF	TGTGCCAGCAGCTTAAAACGCGGAACTGGGGAGCTGTTTTTT
TRBV5-1	.	TRBJ2-1	.	CASRTGTLYNEQFF	TGCGCCAGCAGGACCGGGACTTTATACAATGAGCAGTTCTTC
TRBV18	TRBD1	TRBJ2-2	.	CASSPPGTGGTGELFF	TGTGCCAGCTCACCGCCCGGGACAGGGGGCACCGGGGAGCTGTTTTTT
TRBV9	.	TRBJ1-5	.	CASSVDGYQPQHF	TGTGCCAGCAGCGTAGACGGATATCAGCCCCAGCATTTT
TRBV7-9	.	TRBJ1-2	.	CASSLSGVTGGTYYGYTF	TGTGCCAGCAGCTTATCGGGGGTGACAGGTGGAACTTACTATGGCTACACCTTC
TRBV7-9	.	TRBJ2-7	.	CASSSPVQRGGEQYF	TGTGCCAGCAGCTCCCCCGTACAGCGTGGGGGTGAGCAGTACTTC
TRBV28	.	TRBJ2-5	.	CASRLGPLQETQYF	TGTGCCAGCCGACTAGGACCCTTACAAGAGACCCAGTACTTC
TRBV18	TRBD1	TRBJ2-3	.	CASSPRDRGTDTQYF	TGTGCCAGCTCACCACGGGACAGGGGCACAGATACGCAGTATTTT
TRBV10-3	TRBD1	TRBJ2-7	.	CAIKGQGSYEQYF	TGTGCCATCAAAGGACAGGGATCCTACGAGCAGTACTTC
TRBV7-2	.	TRBJ1-2	.	CASSSVPRGNYGYTF	TGTGCCAGCAGCTCTGTGCCGAGGGGGAACTATGGCTACACCTTC
TRBV11-2	.	TRBJ1-3	.	CASSLPGLSYSGNTIYF	TGTGCCAGCAGCTTACCGGGACTGAGTTACTCTGGAAACACCATATATTTT
TRBV15	.	TRBJ1-2	.	CATSKTGSYGYTF	TGTGCCACCAGCAAAACAGGGAGCTATGGCTACACCTTC
TRBV2	.	TRBJ2-7	.	CASRGTTYEQYF	TGTGCCAGCAGAGGGACAACCTACGAGCAGTACTTC
TRBV10-2	.	TRBJ2-2	.	CASRGGDFNTGELFF	TGCGCCAGCAGAGGAGGGGACTTTAACACCGGGGAGCTGTTTTTT
TRBV3-1/TRBV3-2	TRBD2	TRBJ2-6	.	CASSQDLGSGRGGSSGANVLTF	TGTGCCAGCAGCCAAGATTTAGGTAGCGGGAGAGGGGGTAGTTCTGGGGCCAACGTCCTGACTTTC
TRBV7-8	.	TRBJ2-1	once	CASSAVVELVGEQFF	TGTGCCAGCAGCGCGGTTGTCGAACTCGTCGGTGAGCAGTTCTTC
TRBV7-2	.	TRBJ1-3	.	CASSPGALTSGNTIYF	TGTGCCAGCAGCCCAGGGGCCCTTACCTCTGGAAACACCATATATTTT
TRBV19	TRBD2	TRBJ2-1	.	CASRPAGGLGTYNEQFF	TGTGCCAGTAGGCCCGCGGGGGGGCTAGGAACCTACAATGAGCAGTTCTTC
TRBV7-8	.	TRBJ1-6	.	CASSLDRSPAISPLHF	TGTGCCAGCAGCTTAGATCGGTCTCCGGCGATTTCACCCCTCCACTTT
TRBV28	.	TRBJ1-4	.	CASSRQDRLEKLFF	TGTGCCAGCAGCCGACAGGACCGATTAGAAAAACTGTTTTTT
TRBV7-2	.	TRBJ1-5	.	CASSLAGTPNQPQHF	TGTGCCAGCAGCTTAGCCGGGACACCCAATCAGCCCCAGCATTTT
TRBV5-6	TRBD2	TRBJ2-3	.	CASRGLAGTQYF	TGTGCCAGCAGGGGTCTAGCGGGAACGCAGTATTTT
TRBV6-5	.	TRBJ1-2	.	CASSPGTSNYGYTF	TGTGCCAGCAGTCCCGGGACATCCAACTATGGCTACACCTTC
TRBV10-3	.	TRBJ2-3	.	CAIGIGGIGDTQYF	TGTGCCATCGGGATTGGCGGGATTGGCGATACGCAGTATTTT
TRBV4-2	.	TRBJ1-2	.	CASRLHTSNYGYTF	TGTGCCAGCAGACTACATACCTCTAACTATGGCTACACCTTC
TRBV5-1	.	TRBJ2-7	.	CASSLVAGYEQYF	TGCGCCAGCAGCTTGGTTGCCGGTTACGAGCAGTACTTC